This T cell receptor (beta chain) derives from a study of PD-1 blockade in classical Hodgkin lymphoma. Repertoires were generated with immunoSEQ multiplex PCR, while TCRdb's copy carries only in-frame clones and drops some. There are approximately 7,500 clones in the sample; approximately 90% occur only once, and about 1.6% lies in the top ten. In every patient, relapse followed autologous stem cell transplantation, while exposure to brentuximab vedotin differed. Researchers used magnetic negative selection to pull out pure CD4+ T cells from thawed PBMCs. General study points: Newly diagnosed patients were said to have less baseline TCR diversity than healthy donors did. After ASCT, patients who started nivolumab under 1 year later were excluded. At C4D1, TCR diversity had climbed significantly for CD4+ cells, though not for CD8+ cells. Whoever responded completely had baseline diversity much like that seen in newly diagnosed patients.

Concerning this clone itself: Its antigen is not known.

The CDR3 runs 17 residues. Losses at the gene ends were 3 bases for V and 6 bases for J; bases not matched to a gene: 18. Germline loops: CDR1 SQVTM, CDR2 ANQGSEA. The TCR was taken from a human donor with classical Hodgkin lymphoma. The rearrangement links TRBV29-1 to TRBJ2-7; 9 bases are a match to TRBD1. The input for sequencing was CD4+ T cells from blood, taken at baseline. The CDR3 sequence is CSVDSGQGQLGRREQYF. CDR3 bases: TGCAGCGTTGATTCCGGACAGGGGCAGTTGGGTCGTCGCGAGCAGTACTTC.